This TCR beta chain stems from a study of blood T cell repertoires in COVID-19. Recruits, aged roughly 18 to 89 years, lived in 20 to 30 US areas. V gave up 7 bases and J gave up 2 bases; unmatched junction bases: 12. Germline assignment: CDR1 SEHNR and CDR2 FQNEAQ (reference sequence). The CDR3 runs 16 residues. Sequencing was performed with immunoSEQ multiplex PCR; in TCRdb, only in-frame clones are kept and a portion is missing. Found here are about 190,000 clones, 80% to 85% of them singletons; the top ten hold 3.2%. The clonotype originates from a woman in her thirties who had been exposed to COVID-19. The genes are TRBV7-9 and TRBJ1-2; 8 bases are a match to TRBD1. The specimen was PBMCs or T cells enriched from blood (not recorded which). The CDR3 coding sequence is TGTGCCAGCATCAAACCGTCCGGGACAGGCAACTATGGCTACACCTTC. Translation: CASIKPSGTGNYGYTF.